This record concerns one T cell receptor (beta chain) sequence. Its antigen is unidentified. This specimen comes from a study of T cell responses to AZD1222 COVID-19 vaccine. Findings and caveats of the study: Spike was spanned by vaccine-associated CD4 TCRs, with dominance at 160-218 and 743-854. Close to half of all spike-specific TCRs reportedly target regions of the variants that are unmutated. Spike-specific TCRs gained breadth and depth after people received two AZD1222 doses.

Trimming removed 5 bases from V and 13 bases from J; junction bases left unmatched: 12. Germline V gives CDR1 SEHNR, CDR2 FQNEAQ (reference sequence). The CDR3 runs to 15 residues. Sequenced by immunoSEQ multiplex PCR; TCRdb stores in-frame clones only, minus some. The sample records 70,000 or so clones, around 87% being singletons. This rearrangement joins TRBV7-9 to TRBJ1-6, with 9 bases identical to TRBD1. The specimen comprised peripheral blood, sampled on day 0 of AZD1222 vaccination. The clonotype originates from an adult in good health. DNA of the CDR3: TGTGCCAGCAGCCCGGGAGACAGGGGGGCATTGCCCCTCCACTTT. This gives the protein CASSPGDRGALPLHF.